The 32 T cell receptor beta chains below were found in one sample sequenced in a study of cytomegalovirus exposure and HLA in healthy donors. Method: immunoSEQ multiplex PCR; TCRdb's copy keeps in-frame clones and lacks some. The sample records tens of thousands of clones, around 95% being singletons. The source material was PBMCs. The receptor set was obtained from a woman in her late teens or twenties in good health and CMV-seropositive.

The V gene is TRBV2, the J gene TRBJ2-5, with D perhaps TRBD2 (6 bases). Germline V lookup: CDR1 SNHLY, CDR2 FYNNEI. V was pared by 10 bases and J by 6 bases, with 21 bases between. This CDR3 is built from 14 residues. The CDR3 DNA follows: TGTGCCACCCACCGGGGCAATAGCGGAAAGACCCAGTACTTC. Residues: CATHRGNSGKTQYF.

The rearrangement links TRBV5-4 to TRBJ2-7; TRBD2 aligns across 10 bases. V lost 3 bases to trimming and J lost 3 bases; unmatched junction nucleotides: 3. The CDR3 has 14 residues. The V gene's germline CDR1 is SGHNT and CDR2 YYREEE (reference sequence). The CDR3 nucleotides read TGTGCCAGCAGCTCCCCTAGCGGGAGCTACGAGCAGTACTTC. Residues: CASSSPSGSYEQYF.

The chain employs TRBV6-6 and TRBJ1-3; possible D gene TRBD1, 5 bases. This CDR3 is 12 amino acids long. From germline, CDR1 is MNHNY and CDR2 SVGAGI (reference sequence). Trimming left V 5 bases short and J 4 bases short, with 6 bases between. The CDR3 spells CASSRTGNTIYF. In DNA form, the CDR3 reads TGTGCCAGCAGTCGGACAGGAAACACCATATATTTT.

The gene calls are TRBV27 and TRBJ1-5; tentatively, D is TRBD1 (6 bases). The CDR3 is 15 residues long. Germline CDR1 is MNHEY and CDR2 is SMNVEV (reference sequence). With 4 bases removed from V and 6 bases from J, the gap between germline ends came to 16 bases. The chain's CDR3 is CASSWVGGASQPQHF. The CDR3 coding sequence is TGTGCCAGCAGTTGGGTAGGGGGGGCGAGTCAGCCCCAGCATTTT.

This CDR3 reads CASSLSTEAFF. Written as DNA, the CDR3 is TGTGCCAGCTCTCTTTCCACTGAAGCTTTCTTT. The chain joins TRBV14 to TRBJ1-1; D uncertain. The CDR3 contains 11 residues. The V gene's germline CDR1 is SGHDN and CDR2 FVKESK. The ends were cut back, 8 bases at V and 4 bases at J, with 8 bases in the middle.

This rearrangement joins TRBV21-1 to TRBJ2-7; TRBD1, the D gene given by the table, was not confirmed from the DNA. TRBV21-1 corresponds to a pseudogene. The CDR3 spans 18 residues. The CDR3 DNA is TGTGCCAGCAGCAAATCGGGAAGGGGGACAGGGGACCCCTACGAGCAGTACTTC. Translating it yields CASSKSGRGTGDPYEQYF.

The chain is built from TRBV30 and TRBJ1-1; possibly TRBD1 for D (6 bases). The CDR3 length is 14 residues. Looked up from germline, CDR1 is GTSNPN and CDR2 is SVGIG (reference sequence). Trimming cost V 4 bases and J 3 bases, with 15 bases left between them. The CDR3 DNA reads TGTGCCTGGAACAACGGTCAGGGGCACACTGAAGCTTTCTTT. Translated, it gives CAWNNGQGHTEAFF.

This chain uses TRBV5-4 with TRBJ2-6, with 14 bases aligning to TRBD2. The CDR3 runs to 20 residues. The J segment lost 0 bases and the V segment lost 4 bases, leaving 9 bases of the junction unmatched. Looked up from germline, CDR1 is SGHNT and CDR2 is YYREEE (reference sequence). The CDR3 DNA sequence: TGTGCCAGCAGCGCGGGACTAGCGGGAGCTGACTTCTCTGGGGCCAACGTCCTGACTTTC. It codes for CASSAGLAGADFSGANVLTF. Filled out from reference TRBV5-4 and TRBJ2-6, the complete variable domain reads ETGVTQSPTHLIKTRGQQVTLRCSSQSGHNTVSWYQQALGQGPQFIFQYYREEENGRGNFPPRFSGLQFPNYSSELNVNALELDDSALYLCASSAGLAGADFSGANVLTFGAGSRLTVL.

The V gene is TRBV6-5, the J gene TRBJ1-1; weak D call: TRBD1 (5 bases). Germline loops: CDR1 MNHEY, CDR2 SVGAGI. The CDR3 totals 10 residues. The CDR3 DNA reads TGTTCCTCCCGGGGGGCTGAAGCTTTCTTT. This gives the protein CSSRGAEAFF.

The chain employs TRBV7-3 and TRBJ1-1, with 7 bases aligning to TRBD1. V lost 5 bases and J lost 5; bases outside the gene matches: 20. The CDR3 consists of 18 residues. The germline V gene has CDR1 SGHTA and CDR2 FQGTGA. This CDR3 is CASSPYNSGQVGRTEAFF. The CDR3 nucleotides are TGTGCCAGCAGCCCTTATAATTCTGGACAGGTAGGAAGGACTGAAGCTTTCTTT.

The chain uses TRBV11-2 and TRBJ2-5; D uncertain. CDR3 length equals 13 residues. CDR1 and CDR2 from the germline V gene are SGHAT and FQNNGV. Trimming pared 0 bases from V and 5 bases from J, leaving 7 bases between. The CDR3 reads CASSLDPFETQYF. The CDR3 DNA reads TGTGCCAGCAGCTTAGATCCCTTCGAGACCCAGTACTTC.

This chain links TRBV7-9 with TRBJ1-2, with TRBD1 identical over 11 bases. This CDR3 has 16 residues. J lost 2 bases, V lost 1 base, and 3 bases had no gene match. Germline V gene lookup returns CDR1 SEHNR and CDR2 FQNEAQ (reference sequence). CDR3 coding DNA: TGTGCCAGCAGCTTAGGGGGACAGGGGGAGAACTATGGCTACACCTTC. Protein: CASSLGGQGENYGYTF.

CDR3 region: CASSLVSVSSTDTQYF. The CDR3, as DNA: TGTGCCAGCAGCTTAGTTAGCGTCTCTAGCACAGATACGCAGTATTTT. This sequence joins TRBV7-2 and TRBJ2-3; TRBD2 is a possible D gene (5 bases). Germline-derived CDR1 and CDR2 are SGHTA and FQGNSA. V lost 1 base, J lost 0 bases, and 11 bases lay in between. The CDR3 contains 16 residues.

The rearrangement links TRBV11-2 to TRBJ1-2, with D perhaps TRBD1 (5 bases). This CDR3 is 14 amino acids long. V lost 1 base, J lost 6 bases, and 12 bases lay in between. CDR1 SGHAT and CDR2 FQNNGV come from the germline V gene. CDR3 DNA: TGTGCCAGCAGCTTAGGCAGGGCGGTTGATGGCTACACCTTC. This sequence encodes CASSLGRAVDGYTF. Full variable domain (missing parts from reference TRBV11-2 and TRBJ1-2): EAGVAQSPRYKIIEKRQSVAFWCNPISGHATLYWYQQILGQGPKLLIQFQNNGVVDDSQLPKDRFSAERLKGVDSTLKIQPAKLEDSAVYLCASSLGRAVDGYTFGSGTRLTVV.

The gene calls are TRBV7-8 and TRBJ2-7; D is perhaps TRBD1 (6 bases). Per germline, CDR1 SGHVS and CDR2 FQNEAQ. Trimming pared 1 base from V and 3 bases from J, leaving 10 bases between. The CDR3 runs to 14 residues. In nucleotides, the CDR3 is TGTGCCAGCAGCTTAGGCGTAGGGGGCTACGAGCAGTACTTC. This sequence encodes CASSLGVGGYEQYF.

The CDR3 sequence: CATSGGGTGAYEQYF. The CDR3 DNA follows: TGTGCCACCAGCGGGGGCGGGACAGGCGCCTACGAGCAGTACTTC. This chain joins TRBV15 and TRBJ2-7; 8 positions agree with TRBD1. V gave up 5 bases and J gave up 2 bases; unmatched junction bases: 8. There are 15 residues in the CDR3. Germline V gene data show CDR1 as LNHNV and CDR2 as YYDKDF (reference sequence).

The chain combines TRBV19 with TRBJ2-7; weak D call: TRBD1 (6 bases). The germline V gene encodes CDR1 LNHDA and CDR2 SQIVND (reference sequence). Trimming pared 3 bases from V and 0 bases from J, leaving 9 bases between. The CDR3 contains 14 residues. The CDR3: CASSMGTTSYEQYF. In DNA, the CDR3 is TGTGCCAGTAGTATGGGGACAACCTCCTACGAGCAGTACTTC.

The chain combines TRBV14 with TRBJ2-2; D remains ambiguous. The CDR3 totals 11 residues. With 7 bases removed from V and 3 bases from J, the gap between germline ends came to 3 bases. CDR1 is SGHDN and CDR2 is FVKESK in the germline V gene. The CDR3 region is CASTDTGELFF. In nucleotides, the CDR3 is TGTGCCAGCACCGACACCGGGGAGCTGTTTTTT.

In its sample, this clone was seen many times. The V call is TRBV19, the J call TRBJ2-3; D gene uncertain. V gave up 9 bases and J gave up 6 bases, with 7 bases separating them. Looked up from germline, CDR1 is LNHDA and CDR2 is SQIVND (reference sequence). CDR3 length equals 10 residues. CDR3 residues: CASHGDTQYF. CDR3 in DNA: TGTGCCAGCCACGGGGATACGCAGTATTTT.

J is TRBJ2-5 and V is TRBV10-1; 8 positions match TRBD2. The CDR3 extends over 14 amino acids. The junction had 4 bases not matched to a gene; V was cut back by 2 bases and J by 5 bases. CDR1 is WNHNN, CDR2 SYGVQD, per germline (reference sequence). CDR3 DNA sequence: TGCGCCAGCAGTGAGGGGACTAGTGGCGAGACCCAGTACTTC. As protein: CASSEGTSGETQYF.

The CDR3 sequence is CASRQGEETQYF. The CDR3 DNA follows: TGTGCCAGCCGACAGGGGGAAGAGACCCAGTACTTC. The chain couples TRBV6-6 to TRBJ2-5; 9 nucleotides match TRBD1. Germline trimming cut 8 bases from V and 3 bases from J; bases unmatched to any gene: 1. Germline values: CDR1 MNHNY, CDR2 SVGAGI (reference sequence). This CDR3 has 12 amino acids.

V is TRBV7-7 and J is TRBJ2-3; D not certain. Trimming took 2 bases from V and 1 from J, leaving 22 bases between them. The CDR3 has 19 amino acids. Per the germline V gene, CDR1 is SSHAT and CDR2 is FNYEAQ (reference sequence). The CDR3 loop is CASSLRPGDLLHRTDTQYF. The CDR3, as DNA: TGTGCCAGCAGCTTAAGGCCTGGAGACCTACTCCACCGCACAGATACGCAGTATTTT.

The chain recombines TRBV9 with TRBJ1-2, with TRBD1 matching 7 bases. This CDR3 spans 13 amino acids. The J segment lost 5 bases and the V segment lost 3 bases, leaving 4 bases of the junction unmatched. Germline values: CDR1 SGDLS, CDR2 YYNGEE. CDR3 sequence: CASSEGQLYGYTF. DNA of the CDR3: TGTGCCAGCAGCGAGGGACAGCTTTATGGCTACACCTTC.

CDR3 region: CAWSRGGGYTF. The CDR3 coding sequence is TGTGCCTGGAGCCGCGGGGGTGGCTACACCTTC. V and J are TRBV30 and TRBJ1-2, with D possibly TRBD1 on 5 matching bases. The ends were cut back, 3 bases at V and 7 bases at J, with 9 bases in the middle. From germline, CDR1 is GTSNPN and CDR2 SVGIG (reference sequence). The CDR3 is 11 residues long.

The gene calls are TRBV27 and TRBJ2-5, with D maybe TRBD2 (5 bases). Trimming pared 2 bases from V and 0 bases from J, leaving 10 bases between. The germline V gene has CDR1 MNHEY and CDR2 SMNVEV (reference sequence). There are 15 residues in the CDR3. CDR3 in amino acids: CASSLSGPYQETQYF. The CDR3 DNA is TGTGCCAGCAGTTTAAGCGGACCGTACCAAGAGACCCAGTACTTC.

This chain links TRBV27 with TRBJ2-7; TRBD2 matches 7 bases. Germline V CDR1 and CDR2: MNHEY, SMNVEV (reference sequence). The CDR3 totals 15 residues. J was trimmed by 7 bases and V by 3 bases; bases with no gene match: 12. DNA of the CDR3: TGTGCCAGCAGTTTGGCGGGTCGCGGGCGGGGGGAGCAGTACTTC. Amino acids: CASSLAGRGRGEQYF.

The rearrangement uses TRBV7-9 and TRBJ1-2; TRBD1 agrees at 10 bases. This CDR3 is built from 14 residues. The junction had 4 bases not matched to a gene; V was cut back by 0 bases and J by 9 bases. Germline lookup yields CDR1 SEHNR and CDR2 FQNEAQ (reference sequence). CDR3 coding DNA: TGTGCCAGCAGCTTAGCGGGGGACAGGGGCAGCTACACCTTC. It specifies CASSLAGDRGSYTF.

The chain is built from TRBV6-1 and TRBJ1-2, with 7 bases fitting TRBD1. This CDR3 has 14 residues. V shed 5 bases and J 0 bases; nucleotides not matched to a gene: 3. Germline V lookup: CDR1 MNHNS, CDR2 SASEGT. CDR3 sequence: CASSTGQANYGYTF. The CDR3 DNA follows: TGTGCCAGCAGTACCGGACAGGCTAACTATGGCTACACCTTC.

The CDR3 protein is CASSPRGQNTEAFF. The CDR3 coding sequence is TGCGCCAGCAGCCCCAGGGGTCAGAACACTGAAGCTTTCTTT. The V gene is TRBV10-2, the J gene TRBJ1-1, with D tentatively TRBD1 (6 bases). Between the trimmed V and J ends, which lost 6 bases and 1 base, there was a span of 12 bases. CDR3 size: 14 residues. Germline V gene lookup returns CDR1 WSHSY and CDR2 SAAADI.

The chain links TRBV19 to TRBJ2-7, with TRBD1 as a possible D gene (7 bases). In germline, CDR1 is LNHDA, CDR2 SQIVND (reference sequence). Trimming took off 4 bases at V and 0 bases at J, with 13 bases between the two ends. The CDR3 has 15 amino acids. The CDR3, as DNA: TGTGCCAGTAGTACCCCTCAGGGGGGCTCCTACGAGCAGTACTTC. Protein product: CASSTPQGGSYEQYF.

This sequence joins TRBV6-5 and TRBJ2-2; D is possibly TRBD1 (6 bases). The CDR3 has 14 amino acids. The V end was cut by 7 bases, the J end by 6 bases, with 15 bases between. Looked up from germline, CDR1 is MNHEY and CDR2 is SVGAGI. The CDR3 region is CASKRDTYAGELFF. The CDR3 DNA sequence: TGTGCCAGCAAAAGGGACACCTACGCCGGGGAGCTGTTTTTT.

The chain carries TRBV7-9 and TRBJ1-1, with D perhaps matching TRBD1 (5 bases). The germline CDR1 and CDR2 sequences are SEHNR and FQNEAQ (reference sequence). The CDR3 runs 12 residues. V was pared by 1 base and J by 8 bases, with 8 bases between. CDR3 nucleotides: TGTGCCAGCAGCTTAGATAACAGGGAAGCTTTCTTT. This translates into CASSLDNREAFF.